This passage covers 22 T cell receptor beta chains from one sample sequenced in a study of blood T cell repertoires in COVID-19. The protocol was immunoSEQ multiplex PCR, while the TCRdb copy is restricted to in-frame clones and leaves out a portion. The table records approximately 130,000 clones, about 80% of them present only once. The sample was peripheral blood. The receptors shown here come from a human donor in a cohort sampled during active COVID-19.

The chain has TRBV6-1 and TRBJ2-2, with D perhaps matching TRBD2 (6 bases). CDR3 length: 17 amino acids. The V end was cut by 3 bases, the J end by 4 bases, with 18 bases between. Germline values: CDR1 MNHNS, CDR2 SASEGT. CDR3 DNA: TGTGCCAGCAGTGAGAGCGGCGGGTGGCGGGGCACCGGGGAGCTGTTTTTT. This codes for CASSESGGWRGTGELFF.

The rearrangement joins TRBV25-1 to TRBJ2-5; D not certain. CDR3 size: 15 residues. V was pared by 1 base and J by 4 bases, with 13 bases between. Germline V gene sequence: CDR1 MGHDK, CDR2 SYGVNS. The CDR3 DNA sequence: TGTGCCAGCAGTGAATGGGCAGGCCCAGGAGAGACCCAGTACTTC. Translating gives CASSEWAGPGETQYF.

This rearrangement joins TRBV19 to TRBJ2-7, with 9 bases that match TRBD1. The germline V gene has CDR1 LNHDA and CDR2 SQIVND (reference sequence). This CDR3 spans 13 amino acids. After removal of 7 bases from V and 2 bases from J, the junction contained 3 bases not matched to a gene. As DNA, the CDR3 is TGTGCCAGTAAGGGGACAGGGCCCTACGAGCAGTACTTC. Its protein is CASKGTGPYEQYF.

The J gene is TRBJ1-1, the V gene TRBV10-1, with D perhaps TRBD1 (5 bases). Trimming stripped 4 bases from V and 0 bases from J, with 9 bases between. The CDR3 contains 14 residues. Germline assignment: CDR1 WNHNN and CDR2 SYGVQD (reference sequence). The CDR3 sequence: CASSAGHLNTEAFF. CDR3 DNA: TGCGCCAGCAGTGCCGGACACTTGAACACTGAAGCTTTCTTT.

This chain links TRBV19 with TRBJ2-3; D unclear. The CDR3 runs 11 residues. Germline assignment: CDR1 LNHDA and CDR2 SQIVND (reference sequence). V lost 8 bases and J lost 5, with 8 bases in between. The CDR3, as DNA: TGTGCCAGTTTAAACGGAGATACGCAGTATTTT. This codes for CASLNGDTQYF.

The chain uses TRBV12-3 or TRBV12-4 and TRBJ2-7, with D possibly matching TRBD1 (6 bases). The CDR3 sequence is 11 residues long. The V and J ends lost 6 bases and 7 bases respectively, with 10 bases between them. This chain's CDR3 is CASSPGVEQYF. The CDR3 nucleotides are TGTGCCAGCAGCCCAGGGGTTGAGCAGTACTTC.

The chain combines TRBV9 with TRBJ1-1; the match to TRBD1 covers 9 bases. Per the germline V gene, CDR1 is SGDLS and CDR2 is YYNGEE. V shed 4 bases and J 1 base; nucleotides not matched to a gene: 8. CDR3 size: 16 residues. This chain's CDR3 is CASSLGQGYGNTEAFF. CDR3 nucleotide sequence: TGTGCCAGCAGCCTCGGACAGGGGTACGGGAACACTGAAGCTTTCTTT.

V usage is TRBV28 and J usage is TRBJ1-3; D remains ambiguous. Germline V gene lookup returns CDR1 MDHEN and CDR2 SYDVKM. Trimming shortened V by 0 bases and J by 0 bases, and 9 bases separated the two germline ends. The CDR3 is 16 amino acids. DNA of the CDR3: TGTGCCAGCAGTTTATGGGAGGGCAGCTCTGGAAACACCATATATTTT. Its translation: CASSLWEGSSGNTIYF.

This clone was detected only a few times. This chain links TRBV7-6 with TRBJ2-2; 14 bases fit TRBD2. The length of the CDR3 is 17 residues. Germline assignment: CDR1 SGHVS and CDR2 FNYEAQ. V was pared by 4 bases and J by 3 bases, with 4 bases of the junction left unmatched. The CDR3 DNA sequence: TGTGCCAGCAGCTCGGGACTAGCGGGGGCCTACACCGGGGAGCTGTTTTTT. Translation: CASSSGLAGAYTGELFF. The complete variable domain, with remaining parts taken from reference TRBV7-6 and TRBJ2-2, reads GAGVSQSPRYKVTKRGQDVALRCDPISGHVSLYWYRQALGQGPEFLTYFNYEAQQDKSGLPNDRFSAERPEGSISTLTIQRTEQRDSAMYRCASSSGLAGAYTGELFFGEGSRLTVL.

CDR3 sequence: CAWSGQYSNQPQHF. As DNA, the CDR3 is TGTGCCTGGAGTGGACAGTATAGCAATCAGCCCCAGCATTTT. The chain uses TRBV30 and TRBJ1-5, with a weak D call TRBD1 (5 bases). The V and J ends lost 1 base and 0 bases respectively, with 7 bases between them. Germline CDR1 reads GTSNPN; CDR2 reads SVGIG (reference sequence). The length of the CDR3 is 14 residues.

The J gene is TRBJ2-2, the V gene TRBV6-1; the match to TRBD2 covers 11 bases. The CDR3 runs to 18 residues. Germline assignment: CDR1 MNHNS and CDR2 SASEGT. V shed 3 bases, J shed 0 bases, and the junction held 6 bases outside the gene matches. The CDR3 DNA sequence: TGTGCCAGCAGTGATTTCCTAGCGGGGGGCTCGAACACCGGGGAGCTGTTTTTT. It translates to CASSDFLAGGSNTGELFF.

This chain connects TRBV15 to TRBJ1-2, with TRBD1 identical over 10 bases. The germline V gene encodes CDR1 LNHNV and CDR2 YYDKDF (reference sequence). The CDR3 is 16 amino acids. V lost 5 bases and J lost 4; bases outside the gene matches: 10. For the CDR3, the DNA is TGTGCCACCAGCCCCCGCACGGGACAGGGGTTCTATGGCTACACCTTC. Translating gives CATSPRTGQGFYGYTF.

This chain uses TRBV19 with TRBJ2-3, with 8 positions matching TRBD1. CDR1 LNHDA and CDR2 SQIVND come from the germline V gene (reference sequence). The V and J ends lost 5 bases and 5 bases, in that order; junction bases with no gene match: 9. The CDR3 length is 15 residues. DNA for the CDR3: TGTGCCAGTAGTCCTCGGACAGGGATGGGAGATACGCAGTATTTT. Encoded protein: CASSPRTGMGDTQYF.

This rearrangement joins TRBV5-5 to TRBJ2-7; 7 bases align to TRBD1. Germline CDR1 reads SGHKS; CDR2 reads YYEKEE (reference sequence). Losses at the gene ends were 0 bases for V and 2 bases for J; bases not matched to a gene: 2. CDR3 length: 14 residues. The DNA of the CDR3 is TGTGCCAGCAGCTTGGAAGGGACAGCCTACGAGCAGTACTTC. Amino acids: CASSLEGTAYEQYF.

The chain combines TRBV5-8 with TRBJ2-7; tentative D call: TRBD2 (5 bases). The CDR3 totals 14 residues. V lost 1 base, J lost 4 bases, and 12 bases lay in between. The germline V gene encodes CDR1 SGHTS and CDR2 YDEGEE. This CDR3 reads CASSLLGRGYEQYF. The CDR3 DNA reads as TGTGCCAGCAGCTTGCTAGGGCGCGGGTACGAGCAGTACTTC.

The chain joins TRBV3-1 (or the pseudogene TRBV3-2) to TRBJ2-5, with 7 bases lining up with TRBD2. The CDR3 totals 14 residues. Germline CDR1 LGHDT, CDR2 YNNKEL (reference sequence). V lost 0 bases to trimming and J lost 7 bases; unmatched junction nucleotides: 5. The CDR3: CASSQDRGVGTQYF. The CDR3 DNA is TGTGCCAGCAGCCAAGATCGGGGGGTGGGGACCCAGTACTTC.

The chain links TRBV27 to TRBJ2-1; D gene uncertain. Trimming cost V 5 bases and J 8 bases, with 16 bases left between them. Per germline, CDR1 MNHEY and CDR2 SMNVEV (reference sequence). This CDR3 has 14 residues. CDR3 nucleotides: TGTGCCAGCAGTCACCGTTCTGGGCTCGATGAGCAGTTCTTC. This sequence encodes CASSHRSGLDEQFF.

The chain uses TRBV5-1 and TRBJ2-3; D unclear. Deletions cut 0 bases from V and 0 bases from J, with 8 bases between. The CDR3 is made up of 15 amino acids. Per the germline V gene, CDR1 is SGHRS and CDR2 is YFSETQ. The CDR3 region has the DNA TGCGCCAGCAGCTTGGGGGTAGCAAGCACAGATACGCAGTATTTT. This gives the protein CASSLGVASTDTQYF.

The V call is TRBV2, the J call TRBJ1-6, with 7 bases matching TRBD1. CDR1 SNHLY and CDR2 FYNNEI come from the germline V gene. The CDR3 contains 14 residues. The V and J ends lost 3 bases and 10 bases, in that order; junction bases with no gene match: 6. As DNA, the CDR3 is TGTGCCAGCAGTGAGGCCTACAGGGGATCACCCCTCCACTTT. Its translation: CASSEAYRGSPLHF.

This clone was recorded a few times. The gene calls are TRBV19 and TRBJ1-5, with 10 bases aligning to TRBD1. V trimming: 6 bases; J trimming: 7 bases; junction bases outside the gene matches: 9. This CDR3 has 15 residues. The germline V gene has CDR1 LNHDA and CDR2 SQIVND (reference sequence). CDR3 nucleotide sequence: TGTGCCAGTAGCGGGGGACAGGGGTCATACCAGCCCCAGCATTTT. Its protein product is CASSGGQGSYQPQHF. The full variable domain, completed using reference TRBV19 and TRBJ1-5, is DGGITQSPKYLFRKEGQNVTLSCEQNLNHDAMYWYRQDPGQGLRLIYYSQIVNDFQKGDIAEGYSVSREKKESFPLTVTSAQKNPTAFYLCASSGGQGSYQPQHFGDGTRLSIL.

The chain couples TRBV3-1 (or the pseudogene TRBV3-2) to TRBJ2-1; possibly TRBD1 for D (6 bases). In germline, CDR1 is LGHDT, CDR2 YNNKEL (reference sequence). CDR3 length: 15 amino acids. V dropped 3 bases and J dropped 7 bases, with 16 bases sitting between them. CDR3 loop: CASSQLPGHKNEQFF. CDR3 nucleotide sequence: TGTGCCAGCAGCCAGCTACCGGGACATAAAAATGAGCAGTTCTTC.

The gene calls are TRBV10-1 and TRBJ2-7, with 7 bases aligning to TRBD1. This CDR3 is 14 amino acids long. Losses at the gene ends were 4 bases for V and 3 bases for J; bases not matched to a gene: 6. CDR1 is WNHNN and CDR2 is SYGVQD in the germline V gene (reference sequence). This CDR3 reads CASSAATGFYEQYF. For the CDR3, the DNA is TGCGCCAGCAGTGCCGCGACAGGGTTCTACGAGCAGTACTTC.